This T cell receptor beta chain was recorded in a study of blood T cell repertoires in COVID-19. The CDR3 spans 15 residues. V lost 6 bases to trimming and J lost 0 bases; unmatched junction nucleotides: 3. The germline gives CDR1 ENHRY, CDR2 SYGVKD. The data were produced by immunoSEQ multiplex PCR, yet TCRdb's version contains in-frame clones alone and is incomplete. The sample holds just over 150,000 clones, around 93% seen once. Material: peripheral blood. The chain employs TRBV10-3 and TRBJ1-3, with 9 nucleotides matching TRBD1. The sequence derives from a woman aged 45-65 years with acute or convalescent COVID-19. The CDR3 spells CAIRGTGFSGNTIYF. As DNA, the CDR3 is TGTGCCATCAGGGGGACAGGGTTCTCTGGAAACACCATATATTTT.